The table lists the clone carrying this T cell receptor beta chain with a count of one. Antigen specificity is unknown. V shed 4 bases and J 5 bases; nucleotides not matched to a gene: 5. The CDR3 covers 16 residues. Per the germline V gene, CDR1 is MGHRA and CDR2 is YSYEKL. These data are taken from a study of neoadjuvant anti-PD-1 for oral cavity cancer. Across the whole study: Non-progressing patients received a fourth nivolumab dose near day 43, then surgery on days 50-56. General study results and limits: With three patients per group, TCR findings need larger cohorts.

Time point defined: after neoadjuvant nivolumab, at surgical resection. Generated by immunoSEQ multiplex PCR, the TCRdb table keeps only in-frame clones and is missing some. The table lists some 70,000 clones, more than 75% of them singletons. The specimen was PBMCs, collected after nivolumab (anti-PD-1) treatment. The V and J genes are TRBV4-1 and TRBJ2-1; 13 bases are shared with TRBD2. The receptor comes from a person aged 40 to 85 with oral cavity squamous cell carcinoma. The CDR3 loop reads CASSLGLAGVDNEQFF. CDR3 coding DNA: TGCGCCAGCAGCCTCGGACTAGCGGGAGTCGACAATGAGCAGTTCTTC.